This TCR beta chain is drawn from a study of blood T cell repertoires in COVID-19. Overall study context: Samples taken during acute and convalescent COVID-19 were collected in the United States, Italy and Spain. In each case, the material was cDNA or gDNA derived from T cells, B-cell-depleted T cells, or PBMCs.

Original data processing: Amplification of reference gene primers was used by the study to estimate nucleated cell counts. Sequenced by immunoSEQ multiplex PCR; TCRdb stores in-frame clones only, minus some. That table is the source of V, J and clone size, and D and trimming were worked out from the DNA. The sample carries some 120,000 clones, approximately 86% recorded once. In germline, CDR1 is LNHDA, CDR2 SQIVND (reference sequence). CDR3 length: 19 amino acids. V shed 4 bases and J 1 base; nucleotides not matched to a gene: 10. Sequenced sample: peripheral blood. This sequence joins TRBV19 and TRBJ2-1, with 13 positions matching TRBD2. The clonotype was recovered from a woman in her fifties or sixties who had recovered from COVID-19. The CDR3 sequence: CASSTLAGGPMRSYNEQFF. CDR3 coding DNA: TGTGCCAGTAGTACACTAGCGGGAGGGCCAATGAGGTCCTACAATGAGCAGTTCTTC.